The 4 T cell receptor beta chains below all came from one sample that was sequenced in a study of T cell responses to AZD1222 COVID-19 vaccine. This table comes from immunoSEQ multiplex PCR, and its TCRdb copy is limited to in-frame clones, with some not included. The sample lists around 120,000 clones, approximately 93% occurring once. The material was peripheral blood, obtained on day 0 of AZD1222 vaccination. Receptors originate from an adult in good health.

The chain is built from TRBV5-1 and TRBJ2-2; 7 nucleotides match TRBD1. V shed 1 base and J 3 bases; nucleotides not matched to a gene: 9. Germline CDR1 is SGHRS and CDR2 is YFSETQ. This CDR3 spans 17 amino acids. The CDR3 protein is CASSLSPQGSDTGELFF. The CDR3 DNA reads TGCGCCAGCAGCTTGTCCCCACAGGGGTCGGACACCGGGGAGCTGTTTTTT.

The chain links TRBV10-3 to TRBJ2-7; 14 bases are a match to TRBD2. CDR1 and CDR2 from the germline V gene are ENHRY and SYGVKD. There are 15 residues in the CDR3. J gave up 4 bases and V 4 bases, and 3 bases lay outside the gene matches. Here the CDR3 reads CAISGLAGGLYEQYF. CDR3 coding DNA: TGTGCCATCAGTGGACTAGCGGGAGGGCTATACGAGCAGTACTTC.

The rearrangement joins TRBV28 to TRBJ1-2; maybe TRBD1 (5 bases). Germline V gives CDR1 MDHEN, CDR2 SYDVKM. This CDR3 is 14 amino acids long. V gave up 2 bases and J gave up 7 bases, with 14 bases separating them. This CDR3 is CASSLGGALSGYTF. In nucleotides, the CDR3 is TGTGCCAGCAGTTTAGGAGGGGCGCTTAGTGGCTACACCTTC.

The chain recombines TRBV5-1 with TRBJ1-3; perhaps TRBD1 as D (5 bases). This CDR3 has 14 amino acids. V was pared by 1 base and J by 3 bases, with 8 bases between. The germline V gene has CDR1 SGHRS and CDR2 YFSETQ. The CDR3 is CASSLSGSGNTIYF. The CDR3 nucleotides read TGCGCCAGCAGCTTGTCAGGGAGTGGAAACACCATATATTTT.